This entry is about one T cell receptor (beta chain). Antigen specificity is unknown. The record originates from a study of cytomegalovirus exposure and HLA in healthy donors. In the study overall: A prior study identified just under 120 million unique TCR beta sequences from about 179 million T cells. General study findings and limits: Several of the most significant clusters were apparently associated with common viral pathogens in a later analysis. An analysis was carried out later, and it reportedly showed fewer N-insertions in an Asian-associated ancestry cluster than the 666-donor mean.

PCR involved 60 Vbeta and 13 Jbeta primers. The data were produced by immunoSEQ multiplex PCR, yet TCRdb's version contains in-frame clones alone and is incomplete. Among about 140,000 clones listed, 82% were seen once. The CDR3 consists of 13 residues. Trimming took 9 bases from V and 8 from J; bases not matched to a gene: 7. In germline, CDR1 is MNHNS, CDR2 SASEGT. Input material: PBMCs. V gene TRBV6-1 combines with J gene TRBJ2-1; TRBD2 aligns across 10 bases. This TCR was sampled from a woman in her sixties or seventies in good health and CMV-seropositive. CDR3 region: CASGLAGVDEQFF. DNA for the CDR3: TGTGCCAGTGGGCTAGCGGGAGTTGATGAGCAGTTCTTC.